The 21 T cell receptor beta chains given below trace back to one sample, sequenced in a study of cytomegalovirus exposure and HLA in healthy donors. With 60 Vbeta and 13 Jbeta primers, the PCR was carried out. Profiled with immunoSEQ multiplex PCR; TCRdb holds only in-frame clones, not every one. The sample table includes over 70,000 clones. The sequenced sample was PBMCs. Receptors originate from a woman aged 40 to 55 in good health and CMV-seropositive.

The chain has TRBV9 and TRBJ2-4, with 14 bases fitting TRBD2. The germline V gene has CDR1 SGDLS and CDR2 YYNGEE. The J segment lost 4 bases and the V segment lost 4 bases, leaving 10 bases of the junction unmatched. The CDR3 spans 18 residues. CDR3 protein: CASSPLPGLAGAKNIQYF. For the CDR3, the DNA is TGTGCCAGCAGCCCCCTCCCGGGACTAGCGGGGGCAAAAAACATTCAGTACTTC.

The chain links TRBV9 to TRBJ2-7; D is unclear. Germline CDR1 SGDLS, CDR2 YYNGEE. V was shortened by 3 bases and J by 2 bases, with 15 bases between the two germline ends. The length of the CDR3 is 15 residues. The CDR3 is CASSAQEPGTYEQYF. DNA for the CDR3: TGTGCCAGCAGCGCCCAGGAACCTGGAACCTACGAGCAGTACTTC.

A remark on this clone: Different DNA sequences within this sample yield the same CDR3. The chain links TRBV4-3 to TRBJ2-6, with TRBD2 matching over 7 bases. Germline values: CDR1 LGHNA, CDR2 YSLEER. This CDR3 region has 22 residues. V lost 1 base, J lost 0 bases, and 18 bases stayed unmatched. The CDR3 loop reads CASSQGVGVAGAQSSGANVLTF. CDR3 sequence (DNA): TGCGCCAGCAGCCAAGGGGTAGGGGTTGCGGGAGCTCAGAGCTCTGGGGCCAACGTCCTGACTTTC.

The V and J genes are TRBV27 and TRBJ1-4; D might be TRBD1 (6 bases). Germline CDR1 and CDR2: MNHEY and SMNVEV (reference sequence). Trimming took 5 bases from V and 3 from J, leaving 16 bases between them. The CDR3 is 16 amino acids. The CDR3 coding sequence is TGTGCCAGCAGTCCTCGCTACGGACAGTCTAATGAAAAACTGTTTTTT. Its protein is CASSPRYGQSNEKLFF.

The V call is TRBV4-3, the J call TRBJ2-3; D possibly corresponds to TRBD2 (6 bases). This CDR3 comprises 18 residues. Trimming pared 0 bases from V and 3 bases from J, leaving 19 bases between. Germline-derived CDR1 and CDR2 are LGHNA and YSLEER. The CDR3 coding sequence is TGCGCCAGCAGCCAAGATTCCCCGATAGGGCGGGGTACAGATACGCAGTATTTT. It specifies CASSQDSPIGRGTDTQYF.

The rearrangement links TRBV11-3 to TRBJ2-2; possible D gene TRBD2, 5 bases. This CDR3 contains 14 residues. V was trimmed by 4 bases and J by 11 bases, leaving 17 bases between them. Germline lookup yields CDR1 SGHNT and CDR2 YENEEA. CDR3 amino acids: CASSSTRDPRELFF. The CDR3 DNA is TGTGCCAGCAGCTCAACCCGGGATCCTCGTGAGCTGTTTTTT.

The chain is built from TRBV5-1 and TRBJ2-5, with D possibly matching TRBD2 (6 bases). The J call may be mistaken, given a closer DNA end match to TRBJ2-7. CDR1 is SGHRS and CDR2 is YFSETQ in the germline V gene. The CDR3 is 15 residues long. The CDR3 sequence is CASSLAGGSTYEQYF. In DNA form, the CDR3 reads TGCGCCAGCAGCTTGGCTGGGGGGAGCACCTACGAGCAGTACTTC.

V and J are TRBV29-1 and TRBJ1-1, with no clear D. V lost 2 bases, J lost 10 bases, and 17 bases lay in between. Germline V gene sequence: CDR1 SQVTM, CDR2 ANQGSEA. The CDR3 spans 13 residues. The CDR3 is CSVESQSGGVAFF. The CDR3 bases are TGCAGCGTTGAATCCCAGAGTGGAGGAGTAGCTTTCTTT.

This chain joins TRBV29-1 and TRBJ2-7; 7 bases line up with TRBD1. V lost 6 bases, J lost 7 bases, and 18 bases stayed unmatched. Germline loops: CDR1 SQVTM, CDR2 ANQGSEA. This CDR3 contains 15 residues. The CDR3 protein is CSVWDSEATNLEQYF. The CDR3 nucleotides read TGCAGCGTGTGGGACAGCGAGGCGACCAATCTGGAGCAGTACTTC.

The rearrangement joins TRBV7-3 to TRBJ2-7; 10 bases align to TRBD1. V was pared by 5 bases and J by 2 bases, with 6 bases of the junction left unmatched. Germline V gene lookup returns CDR1 SGHTA and CDR2 FQGTGA. The CDR3 is 15 residues long. CDR3 nucleotides: TGTGCCAGCAGCGAGACGGGACAGGGGACCTACGAGCAGTACTTC. This gives the protein CASSETGQGTYEQYF.

A remark on this clone: Distinct nucleotide sequences in the sample also encode this CDR3. DNA for the CDR3: TGTGCCAGCAGTGAATTGTGGACAGGACCAGCCGGCACTGAAGCTTTCTTT. Its translation is CASSELWTGPAGTEAFF. This chain links TRBV6-1 with TRBJ1-1, with 7 bases fitting TRBD1. The CDR3 contains 17 residues. V lost 2 bases to trimming and J lost 4 bases; unmatched junction nucleotides: 13. Germline loops: CDR1 MNHNS, CDR2 SASEGT.

The chain couples TRBV9 to TRBJ1-1; D is uncertain. Germline CDR1 and CDR2: SGDLS and YYNGEE. V dropped 0 bases and J dropped 8 bases, with 14 bases sitting between them. The CDR3 runs 14 residues. Written as DNA, the CDR3 is TGTGCCAGCAGCGTAGGAGCCGGGGAAGGAGAAGCTTTCTTT. This encodes CASSVGAGEGEAFF.

This chain links TRBV6-6 with TRBJ2-2; D is uncertain. The CDR3 runs to 15 residues. Per germline, CDR1 MNHNY and CDR2 SVGAGI (reference sequence). The V gene lost 0 bases and the J gene lost 4 bases, with 9 bases spanning the gap. CDR3 residues: CASSYSNLATGELFF. The CDR3 DNA sequence: TGTGCCAGCAGTTACTCGAATCTGGCCACCGGGGAGCTGTTTTTT.

This rearrangement joins TRBV25-1 to TRBJ1-2; D uncertain. The CDR3 runs to 16 residues. Germline-derived CDR1 and CDR2 are MGHDK and SYGVNS. V lost 2 bases to trimming and J lost 8 bases, with 21 bases between them. The CDR3 DNA reads as TGTGCCAGCAGTGAAACATTCGCTTCCCATGTGAGGGGCTACACCTTC. Translating gives CASSETFASHVRGYTF.

The CDR3 here is CAIRAGLATDTQYF. The CDR3 DNA reads TGTGCCATCAGGGCGGGACTAGCCACAGATACGCAGTATTTT. This chain joins TRBV10-3 and TRBJ2-3, with 9 nucleotides matching TRBD2. CDR1 and CDR2 from the germline V gene are ENHRY and SYGVKD. Germline trimming cut 6 bases from V and 2 bases from J; bases unmatched to any gene: 3. CDR3 length equals 14 residues.

This sequence joins TRBV5-6 and TRBJ1-2, with 11 bases that match TRBD1. Looked up from germline, CDR1 is SGHDT and CDR2 is YYEEEE. The CDR3 covers 16 residues. V lost 0 bases to trimming and J lost 4 bases; unmatched junction nucleotides: 5. The DNA for the CDR3 is TGTGCCAGCAGCTTGGTCGGGACAGGGGGTGCCTATGGCTACACCTTC. Protein product: CASSLVGTGGAYGYTF.

The chain joins TRBV29-1 to TRBJ2-5; tentatively, D is TRBD1 (6 bases). The J call may be mistaken, given a closer DNA end match to TRBJ2-7. This CDR3 spans 13 amino acids. Germline V gives CDR1 SQVTM, CDR2 ANQGSEA. CDR3 amino acids: CSVRTAITSEQYF. Here the CDR3 DNA reads TGCAGCGTGCGGACAGCTATTACGTCCGAGCAGTACTTC.

CDR3 nucleotide sequence: TGTGCCAGCAGCGTACCGACTAGCGGGAATTTCAACACCGGGGAGCTGTTTTTT. This codes for CASSVPTSGNFNTGELFF. This sequence joins TRBV9 and TRBJ2-2, with TRBD2 matching 11 bases. The CDR3 consists of 18 residues. Unmatched junction bases numbered 7, after V lost 1 base and J lost 2 bases. The germline CDR1 and CDR2 sequences are SGDLS and YYNGEE.

This rearrangement joins TRBV11-2 to TRBJ2-7, with D perhaps TRBD2 (6 bases). This CDR3 is 15 amino acids long. Trimming removed 7 bases from V and 5 bases from J, with 21 bases in between. Germline CDR1 is SGHAT and CDR2 is FQNNGV. DNA for the CDR3: TGTGCCAGCACCTCACTCCGGCGGGATACCCACGAGCAGTACTTC. Protein sequence: CASTSLRRDTHEQYF. The full variable domain, in which reference TRBV11-2 and TRBJ2-7 provide the parts outside the CDR3, is EAGVAQSPRYKIIEKRQSVAFWCNPISGHATLYWYQQILGQGPKLLIQFQNNGVVDDSQLPKDRFSAERLKGVDSTLKIQPAKLEDSAVYLCASTSLRRDTHEQYFGPGTRLTVT.

The chain combines TRBV14 with TRBJ1-1, with a tentative D call TRBD1 (5 bases). The CDR3 sequence is 17 residues long. The V end lost 0 bases, the J end lost 0 bases, and 14 bases lay between the germline ends. Germline V gene data show CDR1 as SGHDN and CDR2 as FVKESK. CDR3 residues: CASSQDRAGVMNTEAFF. DNA for the CDR3: TGTGCCAGCAGCCAAGATCGGGCGGGGGTGATGAACACTGAAGCTTTCTTT.

The rearrangement links TRBV7-2 to TRBJ1-3; D possibly corresponds to TRBD1 (5 bases). The CDR3 covers 14 residues. V lost 5 bases to trimming and J lost 0 bases, with 8 bases between them. Germline V gives CDR1 SGHTA, CDR2 FQGNSA. The CDR3, as DNA: TGTGCCAGCAGCACAGGTTTCTCTGGAAACACCATATATTTT. Translating it yields CASSTGFSGNTIYF. The variable domain in full, with the rest retrieved from reference TRBV7-2 and TRBJ1-3, is GAGVSQSPSNKVTEKGKDVELRCDPISGHTALYWYRQSLGQGLEFLIYFQGNSAPDKSGLPSDRFSAERTGGSVSTLTIQRTQQEDSAVYLCASSTGFSGNTIYFGEGSWLTVV.